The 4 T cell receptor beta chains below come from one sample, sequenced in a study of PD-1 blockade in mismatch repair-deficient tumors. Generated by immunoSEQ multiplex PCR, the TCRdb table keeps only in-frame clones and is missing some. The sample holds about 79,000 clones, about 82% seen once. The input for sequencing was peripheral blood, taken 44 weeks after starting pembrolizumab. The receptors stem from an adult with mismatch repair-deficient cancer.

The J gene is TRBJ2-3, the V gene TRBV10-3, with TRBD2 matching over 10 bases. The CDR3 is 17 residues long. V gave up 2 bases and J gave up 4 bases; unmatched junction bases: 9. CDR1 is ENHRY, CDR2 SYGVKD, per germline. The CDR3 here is CAISEGASGSTPDTQYF. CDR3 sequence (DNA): TGTGCCATCAGTGAGGGGGCTAGCGGGAGTACGCCAGATACGCAGTATTTT.

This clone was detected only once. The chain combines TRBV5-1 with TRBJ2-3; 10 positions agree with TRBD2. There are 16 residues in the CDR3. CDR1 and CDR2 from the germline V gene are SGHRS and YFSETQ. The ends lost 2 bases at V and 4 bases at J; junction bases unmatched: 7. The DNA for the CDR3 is TGCGCCAGCAGCTTAAAGCGGCTAGCGGGAGCAGATACGCAGTATTTT. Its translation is CASSLKRLAGADTQYF.

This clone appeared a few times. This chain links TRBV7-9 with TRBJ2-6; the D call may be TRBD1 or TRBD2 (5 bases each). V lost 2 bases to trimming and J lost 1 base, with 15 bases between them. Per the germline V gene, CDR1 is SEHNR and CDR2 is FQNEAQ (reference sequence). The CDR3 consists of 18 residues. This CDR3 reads CASSLLVTGGSGANVLTF. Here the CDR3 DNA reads TGTGCCAGCAGCTTATTAGTGACTGGGGGTTCTGGGGCCAACGTCCTGACTTTC.

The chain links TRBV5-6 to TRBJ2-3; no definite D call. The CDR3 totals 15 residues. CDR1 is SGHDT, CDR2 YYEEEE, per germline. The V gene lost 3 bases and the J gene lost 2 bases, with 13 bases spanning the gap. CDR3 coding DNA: TGTGCCAGCAGCTCCTCAGCTAGTTTCACAGATACGCAGTATTTT. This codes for CASSSSASFTDTQYF. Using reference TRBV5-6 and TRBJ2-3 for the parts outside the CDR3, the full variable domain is DAGVTQSPTHLIKTRGQQVTLRCSPKSGHDTVSWYQQALGQGPQFIFQYYEEEERQRGNFPDRFSGHQFPNYSSELNVNALLLGDSALYLCASSSSASFTDTQYFGPGTRLTVL.